These 2 T cell receptor beta chains were all obtained from the same sample, sequenced in a study of blood T cell repertoires in COVID-19 (dated by TCRdb to the early 2020s). The library was prepared using the immunoSEQ multiplex PCR assay. As stored in TCRdb, this immuneACCESS dataset retains in-frame rearrangements with V and J assigned. A fraction of the clones does not appear; measured against another copy, unresolved V genes explain less than half of the discrepancy, and the remainder lacks a known reason. A total of some 260,000 clones appear in this sample, approximately 91% of them only once. Clones ranked in the top ten supply 0.7% of the sample. The specimen sequenced was peripheral blood. These receptors all stem from a human donor in a cohort sampled during active COVID-19.

The J gene is TRBJ1-1, the V gene TRBV10-3, with a tentative D call TRBD1 (6 bases). Germline V lookup: CDR1 ENHRY, CDR2 SYGVKD. The CDR3 consists of 15 residues. V shed 4 bases and J shed 4 bases, with 16 bases lying between them. The CDR3 DNA is TGTGCCATCAGTGGCCCCCGGACAGTGAGCACTGAAGCTTTCTTT. Its translation: CAISGPRTVSTEAFF.

V gene TRBV4-1 combines with J gene TRBJ2-7; 9 nucleotides agree with TRBD2. The germline V gene encodes CDR1 MGHRA and CDR2 YSYEKL. V lost 4 bases to trimming and J lost 1 base; unmatched junction nucleotides: 8. The CDR3 contains 16 residues. The CDR3 DNA reads TGCGCCAGCAGCCCCGAGCGGGAGGCTATATCCTACGAGCAGTACTTC. Its protein product is CASSPEREAISYEQYF.